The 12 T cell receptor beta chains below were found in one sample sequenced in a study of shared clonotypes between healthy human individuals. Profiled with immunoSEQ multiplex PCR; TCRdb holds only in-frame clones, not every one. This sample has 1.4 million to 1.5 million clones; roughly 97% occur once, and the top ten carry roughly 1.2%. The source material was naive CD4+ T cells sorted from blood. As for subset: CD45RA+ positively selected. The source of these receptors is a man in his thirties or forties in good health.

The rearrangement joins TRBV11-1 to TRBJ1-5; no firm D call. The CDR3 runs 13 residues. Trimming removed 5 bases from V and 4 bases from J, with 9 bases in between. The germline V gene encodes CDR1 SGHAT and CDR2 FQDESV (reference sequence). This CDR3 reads CASSLTRNQPQHF. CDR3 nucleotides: TGTGCCAGCAGCCTCACTCGGAATCAGCCCCAGCATTTT.

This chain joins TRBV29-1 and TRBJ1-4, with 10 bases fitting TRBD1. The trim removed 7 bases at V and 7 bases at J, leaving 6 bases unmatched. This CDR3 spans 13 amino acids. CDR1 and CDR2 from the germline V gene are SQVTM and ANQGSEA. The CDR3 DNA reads TGCAGCGCCGACAGGGGGCTTGGTGAAAAACTGTTTTTT. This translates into CSADRGLGEKLFF.

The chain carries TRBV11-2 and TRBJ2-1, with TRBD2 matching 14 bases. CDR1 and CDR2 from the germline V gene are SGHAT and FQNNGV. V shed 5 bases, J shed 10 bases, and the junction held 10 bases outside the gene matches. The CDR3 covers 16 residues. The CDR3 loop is CASSIIGTSGSIEQFF. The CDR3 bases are TGTGCCAGCAGCATAATCGGGACTAGCGGGAGTATAGAGCAGTTCTTC. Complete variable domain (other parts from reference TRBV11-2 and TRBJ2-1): EAGVAQSPRYKIIEKRQSVAFWCNPISGHATLYWYQQILGQGPKLLIQFQNNGVVDDSQLPKDRFSAERLKGVDSTLKIQPAKLEDSAVYLCASSIIGTSGSIEQFFGPGTRLTVL.

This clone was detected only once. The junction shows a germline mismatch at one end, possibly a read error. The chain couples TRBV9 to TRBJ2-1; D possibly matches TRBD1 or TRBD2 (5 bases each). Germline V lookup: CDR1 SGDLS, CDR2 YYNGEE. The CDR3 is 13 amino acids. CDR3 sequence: CTSSSGQYNEQFF. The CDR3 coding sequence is TGTACCAGCAGCAGCGGACAATACAATGAGCAGTTCTTC. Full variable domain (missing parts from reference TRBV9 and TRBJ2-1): DSGVTQTPKHLITATGQRVTLRCSPRSGDLSVYWYQQSLDQGLQFLIQYYNGEERAKGNILERFSAQQFPDLHSELNLSSLELGDSALYFCTSSSGQYNEQFFGPGTRLTVL.

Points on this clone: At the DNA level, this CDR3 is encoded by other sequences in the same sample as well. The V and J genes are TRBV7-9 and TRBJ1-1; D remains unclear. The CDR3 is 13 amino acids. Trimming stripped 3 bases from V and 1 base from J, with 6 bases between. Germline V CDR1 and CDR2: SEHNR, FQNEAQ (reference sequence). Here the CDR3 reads CASSLRENTEAFF. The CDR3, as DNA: TGTGCCAGCAGCTTGCGGGAGAACACTGAAGCTTTCTTT.

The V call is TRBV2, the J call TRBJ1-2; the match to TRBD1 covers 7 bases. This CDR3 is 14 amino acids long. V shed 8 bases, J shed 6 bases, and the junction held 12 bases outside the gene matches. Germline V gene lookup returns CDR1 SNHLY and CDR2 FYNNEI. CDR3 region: CASGGRQGLHGYTF. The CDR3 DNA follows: TGTGCCAGCGGGGGACGACAGGGTCTACATGGCTACACCTTC.

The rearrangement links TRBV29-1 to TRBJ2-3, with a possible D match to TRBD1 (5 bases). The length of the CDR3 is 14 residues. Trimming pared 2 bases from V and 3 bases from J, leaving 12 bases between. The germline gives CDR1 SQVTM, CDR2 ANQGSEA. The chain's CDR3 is CSVESMQGTDTQYF. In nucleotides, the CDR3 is TGCAGCGTTGAATCAATGCAGGGAACAGATACGCAGTATTTT.

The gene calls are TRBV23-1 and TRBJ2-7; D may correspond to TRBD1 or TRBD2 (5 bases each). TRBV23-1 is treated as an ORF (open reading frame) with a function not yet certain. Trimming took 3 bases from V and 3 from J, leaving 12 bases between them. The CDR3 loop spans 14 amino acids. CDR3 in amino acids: CASSQPGRIYEQYF. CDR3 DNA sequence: TGCGCCAGCAGTCAGCCAGGGAGAATCTACGAGCAGTACTTC.

The CDR3 bases are TGTGCCAGCAGTTACGTTGCTAGCGGTGAGCAGTTCTTC. It is translated as CASSYVASGEQFF. J is TRBJ2-1 and V is TRBV6-6; TRBD2 matches 7 bases. V was clipped by 2 bases and J by 9 bases; unmatched bases: 4. The CDR3 length is 13 residues. Germline V gene data show CDR1 as MNHNY and CDR2 as SVGAGI (reference sequence).

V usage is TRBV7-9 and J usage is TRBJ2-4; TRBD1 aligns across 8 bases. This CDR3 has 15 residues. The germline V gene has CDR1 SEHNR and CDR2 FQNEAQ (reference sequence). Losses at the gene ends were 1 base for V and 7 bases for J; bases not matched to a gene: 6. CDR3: CASSLVGQGANIQYF. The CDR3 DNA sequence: TGTGCCAGCAGCTTAGTTGGACAGGGCGCGAACATTCAGTACTTC.

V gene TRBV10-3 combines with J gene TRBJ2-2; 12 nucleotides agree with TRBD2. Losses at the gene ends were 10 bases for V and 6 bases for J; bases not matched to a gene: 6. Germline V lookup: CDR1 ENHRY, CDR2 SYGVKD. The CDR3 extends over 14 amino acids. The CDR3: CASRTSGTAGELFF. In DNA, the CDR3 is TGTGCCAGCCGGACTAGCGGGACTGCCGGGGAGCTGTTTTTT.

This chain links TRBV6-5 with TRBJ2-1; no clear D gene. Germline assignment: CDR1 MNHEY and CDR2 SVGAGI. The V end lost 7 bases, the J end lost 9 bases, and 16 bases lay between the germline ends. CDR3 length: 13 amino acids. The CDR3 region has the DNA TGTGCCAGCACCGACCGTGGGATCTCTGAGCAGTTCTTC. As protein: CASTDRGISEQFF.